The 28 T cell receptor beta chains reported below all come from one sample, sequenced in a study of TIL therapy for anti-PD-1-resistant metastatic lung cancer. This was the immunoSEQ v3 assay. Profiling relied on immunoSEQ multiplex PCR, and the TCRdb table lists in-frame clones only, not all of them. The sample carries roughly 20,000 clones, about 70% recorded once. Time point: pre-treatment sample, taken before nivolumab and TIL therapy. The material sequenced was blood, taken at baseline. The receptors originated from a person between 25 and 80 years old with non-small cell lung cancer.

The CDR3 DNA reads TGTGCCAGCAGCTTATACGGGGATCTCTACAATGAGCAGTTCTTC. Protein product: CASSLYGDLYNEQFF. The genes are TRBV7-2 and TRBJ2-1; perhaps TRBD2 as D (5 bases). Deletions cut 2 bases from V and 3 bases from J, with 11 bases between. CDR3 size: 15 residues. CDR1 is SGHTA and CDR2 is FQGNSA in the germline V gene.

This clone showed up just a few times. J is TRBJ1-4 and V is TRBV4-1, with D possibly being TRBD1 (6 bases). CDR1 and CDR2 (germline): MGHRA, YSYEKL. The CDR3 is made up of 15 amino acids. Trimming took off 0 bases at V and 5 bases at J, with 10 bases between the two ends. As DNA, the CDR3 is TGCGCCAGCAGCCAAGATCATGGACAGAATGAAAAACTGTTTTTT. It translates to CASSQDHGQNEKLFF.

By sample share, this clone is medium-sized. This sequence joins TRBV6-2 or TRBV6-3 and TRBJ1-1, with 8 bases identical to TRBD1. The CDR3 covers 14 residues. V trimming: 6 bases; J trimming: 5 bases; junction bases outside the gene matches: 8. Germline lookup yields CDR1 MNHEY and CDR2 SVGEGT. The CDR3 DNA is TGTGCCAGCAGCCAAACAGGGGGATATACTGAAGCTTTCTTT. The encoded protein is CASSQTGGYTEAFF.

CDR3 nucleotides: TGCGCCAGCAGCTTGGATGCCGATGGCTACACCTTC. This translates into CASSLDADGYTF. The chain carries TRBV5-1 and TRBJ1-2; D not resolved. Trimming removed 0 bases at V and 6 bases at J, with 6 bases between. CDR1 is SGHRS and CDR2 is YFSETQ in the germline V gene. The CDR3 spans 12 residues.

The chain joins TRBV10-1 to TRBJ1-1; no clear D. The CDR3 is made up of 12 amino acids. In germline, CDR1 is WNHNN, CDR2 SYGVQD (reference sequence). V lost 4 bases and J lost 3, with 6 bases in between. This chain's CDR3 is CASSGLDTEAFF. CDR3 coding DNA: TGCGCCAGCAGTGGTTTGGACACTGAAGCTTTCTTT.

The V and J genes are TRBV29-1 and TRBJ2-1; tentatively, D is TRBD2 (6 bases). The CDR3 loop spans 13 amino acids. Trimming took 4 bases from V and 6 from J, leaving 13 bases between them. Looked up from germline, CDR1 is SQVTM and CDR2 is ANQGSEA. The CDR3 is CSVALARGNEQFF. CDR3 in DNA: TGCAGCGTTGCACTAGCAAGGGGCAATGAGCAGTTCTTC.

The V and J genes are TRBV29-1 and TRBJ1-3; no clear D gene. The V and J ends lost 6 bases and 4 bases respectively, with 7 bases between them. CDR1 SQVTM and CDR2 ANQGSEA come from the germline V gene. This CDR3 region has 11 residues. CDR3 coding DNA: TGCAGCGTCTTATTCGGAAACACCATATATTTT. Residues: CSVLFGNTIYF.

This chain uses TRBV7-9 with TRBJ1-1; D uncertain. The V gene lost 2 bases and the J gene lost 1 base, with 5 bases spanning the gap. In germline, CDR1 is SEHNR, CDR2 FQNEAQ (reference sequence). The length of the CDR3 is 13 residues. The CDR3 protein is CASSLHPNTEAFF. In DNA, the CDR3 is TGTGCCAGCAGCTTACATCCGAACACTGAAGCTTTCTTT. The full variable domain, its missing parts supplied by reference TRBV7-9 and TRBJ1-1, is DTGVSQNPRHKITKRGQNVTFRCDPISEHNRLYWYRQTLGQGPEFLTYFQNEAQLEKSRLLSDRFSAERPKGSFSTLEIQRTEQGDSAMYLCASSLHPNTEAFFGQGTRLTVV.

The chain employs TRBV4-3 and TRBJ1-1; D is unclear. V was pared by 1 base and J by 0 bases, with 6 bases between. From germline, CDR1 is LGHNA and CDR2 YSLEER. The CDR3 totals 14 residues. The CDR3 region has the DNA TGCGCCAGCAGCCAAGCACCGATGAACACTGAAGCTTTCTTT. It specifies CASSQAPMNTEAFF.

The chain combines TRBV7-9 with TRBJ2-7; no firm D call. The V and J ends lost 4 bases and 1 base respectively, with 14 bases between them. Germline V gene data show CDR1 as SEHNR and CDR2 as FQNEAQ (reference sequence). The CDR3 consists of 15 residues. CDR3: CASSSGPMASYEQYF. CDR3 bases: TGTGCCAGCAGCTCTGGCCCGATGGCGTCCTACGAGCAGTACTTC.

Turning to this clone: Within the sample, other DNA sequences also encode this same CDR3. CDR3 sequence (DNA): TGTGCCAGCAGCCGGACAGGGAACGAGCAGTACTTC. Translating gives CASSRTGNEQYF. The chain employs TRBV2 and TRBJ2-7; 8 bases align to TRBD1. V was pared by 6 bases and J by 5 bases, with 3 bases of the junction left unmatched. The CDR3 runs 12 residues. Germline V lookup: CDR1 SNHLY, CDR2 FYNNEI.

This clone was observed once. The chain couples TRBV30 to TRBJ2-7, with D uncertain. CDR1 is GTSNPN, CDR2 SVGIG, per germline (reference sequence). The CDR3 runs 13 residues. V shed 0 bases and J shed 0 bases, with 6 bases lying between them. CDR3 in DNA: TGTGCCTGGAGTGTAGTCAACTCCTACGAGCAGTACTTC. This sequence encodes CAWSVVNSYEQYF.

The chain uses TRBV6-5 and TRBJ1-1; possibly TRBD1 for D (6 bases). V was shortened by 0 bases and J by 6 bases, with 8 bases between the two germline ends. The CDR3 spans 13 residues. The germline gives CDR1 MNHEY, CDR2 SVGAGI. Here the CDR3 DNA reads TGTGCCAGCAGTTACTCGGGGGGCGCTGAAGCTTTCTTT. Translation gives CASSYSGGAEAFF.

This chain connects TRBV6-5 to TRBJ1-1; 9 nucleotides align to TRBD1. The CDR3 is 14 residues long. Per germline, CDR1 MNHEY and CDR2 SVGAGI. The V gene end was trimmed by 7 bases and the J gene end by 4 bases; junction bases not matched to a gene: 7. This CDR3 reads CASNTGGEVTEAFF. The CDR3 coding sequence is TGTGCCAGCAATACAGGGGGCGAGGTCACTGAAGCTTTCTTT.

The chain uses TRBV2 and TRBJ2-7, with TRBD2 matching over 11 bases. J gave up 4 bases and V 2 bases, and 7 bases lay outside the gene matches. The CDR3 has 16 amino acids. Germline V lookup: CDR1 SNHLY, CDR2 FYNNEI. CDR3 region: CASSEQLAGVLYEQYF. CDR3 bases: TGTGCCAGCAGTGAACAACTAGCGGGAGTGTTGTACGAGCAGTACTTC.

This chain's CDR3 is CASSPGTGANSPLHF. The CDR3 bases are TGCGCCAGCAGCCCCGGGACAGGGGCTAATTCACCCCTCCACTTT. The chain is built from TRBV5-1 and TRBJ1-6; 10 nucleotides agree with TRBD1. The germline CDR1 and CDR2 sequences are SGHRS and YFSETQ. The CDR3 has 15 amino acids. V shed 4 bases and J 6 bases; nucleotides not matched to a gene: 4.

The V call is TRBV5-4, the J call TRBJ1-2; the D gene is possibly TRBD1 (5 bases). CDR1 and CDR2 from the germline V gene are SGHNT and YYREEE (reference sequence). This CDR3 comprises 13 residues. Trimming pared 4 bases from V and 9 bases from J, leaving 16 bases between. The DNA of the CDR3 is TGTGCCAGCAGCCCCCCCGCGGACATAAGCTACACCTTC. It encodes CASSPPADISYTF.

This rearrangement joins TRBV27 to TRBJ2-5; D may be TRBD2 (5 bases). Trimming pared 2 bases from V and 0 bases from J, leaving 10 bases between. The CDR3 extends over 15 amino acids. Germline V gives CDR1 MNHEY, CDR2 SMNVEV (reference sequence). The CDR3 is CASSLRGMNQETQYF. CDR3 DNA sequence: TGTGCCAGCAGTTTACGGGGAATGAACCAAGAGACCCAGTACTTC.

The chain is built from TRBV30 and TRBJ2-7; the D call may be TRBD1 or TRBD2 (5 bases each). Germline V gene lookup returns CDR1 GTSNPN and CDR2 SVGIG (reference sequence). This CDR3 has 13 amino acids. The V gene lost 3 bases and the J gene lost 0 bases, with 9 bases spanning the gap. The CDR3 spells CAWRGPSSYEQYF. CDR3 coding DNA: TGTGCCTGGAGGGGACCGAGCTCCTACGAGCAGTACTTC.

This clone was picked up one time. This chain links TRBV4-1 with TRBJ1-5; no reliable D call. In germline, CDR1 is MGHRA, CDR2 YSYEKL. The CDR3 length is 16 residues. Trimming shortened V by 0 bases and J by 2 bases, and 11 bases separated the two germline ends. The CDR3 is CASSQDWRGGNQPQHF. In nucleotides, the CDR3 is TGCGCCAGCAGCCAAGATTGGCGCGGGGGCAATCAGCCCCAGCATTTT.

J is TRBJ2-7 and V is TRBV29-1; TRBD2 aligns across 12 bases. V was pared by 7 bases and J by 2 bases, with 6 bases of the junction left unmatched. The CDR3 runs to 14 residues. Germline V gives CDR1 SQVTM, CDR2 ANQGSEA. CDR3 nucleotide sequence: TGCAGCGCAAAACTAGCGGGAGGCCCCTACGAGCAGTACTTC. This codes for CSAKLAGGPYEQYF.

This clone was counted only a few times. This chain connects TRBV6-5 to TRBJ2-7, with D maybe TRBD2 (5 bases). The ends were cut back, 0 bases at V and 0 bases at J, with 9 bases in the middle. This CDR3 is built from 15 residues. Germline-derived CDR1 and CDR2 are MNHEY and SVGAGI. CDR3 coding DNA: TGTGCCAGCAGTTACTCGAGGGTACCCTCCTACGAGCAGTACTTC. This encodes CASSYSRVPSYEQYF.

The chain employs TRBV6-2 or TRBV6-3 and TRBJ2-5; 8 positions match TRBD2. Germline V CDR1 and CDR2: MNHEY, SVGEGT. The CDR3 is made up of 16 amino acids. J lost 0 bases, V lost 2 bases, and 5 bases had no gene match. The CDR3 protein is CASSYGDSGDQETQYF. The CDR3 DNA reads as TGTGCCAGCAGTTACGGGGATAGCGGGGACCAAGAGACCCAGTACTTC.

The V and J genes are TRBV10-2 and TRBJ2-7; 9 bases fit TRBD1. Per the germline V gene, CDR1 is WSHSY and CDR2 is SAAADI. The CDR3 runs 16 residues. The J segment lost 5 bases and the V segment lost 0 bases, leaving 8 bases of the junction unmatched. The CDR3 region has the DNA TGCGCCAGCAGTGAGTCGAGTGGGGACAGGGTAGACGAGCAGTACTTC. Amino acids: CASSESSGDRVDEQYF.

The V call is TRBV6-1, the J call TRBJ1-2; D is unresolved. CDR1 is MNHNS, CDR2 SASEGT, per germline. V lost 1 base, J lost 0 bases, and 9 bases lay in between. The CDR3 spans 15 residues. This CDR3 is CASSEGAAANYGYTF. The CDR3 DNA is TGTGCCAGCAGTGAAGGGGCGGCAGCTAACTATGGCTACACCTTC.

The chain joins TRBV7-9 to TRBJ2-5; no definite D call. CDR1 and CDR2 (germline): SEHNR, FQNEAQ (reference sequence). This CDR3 comprises 14 residues. The V end lost 6 bases, the J end lost 1 base, and 12 bases lay between the germline ends. CDR3 protein: CASRPRSFQETQYF. The CDR3 coding sequence is TGTGCCAGCAGACCCCGCTCGTTCCAAGAGACCCAGTACTTC. Supplemented by reference TRBV7-9 and TRBJ2-5, the full variable domain reads DTGVSQNPRHKITKRGQNVTFRCDPISEHNRLYWYRQTLGQGPEFLTYFQNEAQLEKSRLLSDRFSAERPKGSFSTLEIQRTEQGDSAMYLCASRPRSFQETQYFGPGTRLLVL.

V gene TRBV12-3 or TRBV12-4 combines with J gene TRBJ1-1; D call uncertain. This CDR3 region has 13 residues. Trimming took off 5 bases at V and 1 base at J, with 8 bases between the two ends. CDR3 loop: CASSTRQNTEAFF. The CDR3 bases are TGTGCCAGCAGTACCCGACAGAACACTGAAGCTTTCTTT.

The chain employs TRBV10-3 and TRBJ2-7; 9 nucleotides align to TRBD2. V shed 7 bases, J shed 5 bases, and the junction held 18 bases outside the gene matches. Germline-derived CDR1 and CDR2 are ENHRY and SYGVKD. This CDR3 is built from 17 residues. The CDR3 DNA is TGTGCCATCATGAGTGGTAGCGGGAGAAGGGGCATGAACGAGCAGTACTTC. Translated: CAIMSGSGRRGMNEQYF.